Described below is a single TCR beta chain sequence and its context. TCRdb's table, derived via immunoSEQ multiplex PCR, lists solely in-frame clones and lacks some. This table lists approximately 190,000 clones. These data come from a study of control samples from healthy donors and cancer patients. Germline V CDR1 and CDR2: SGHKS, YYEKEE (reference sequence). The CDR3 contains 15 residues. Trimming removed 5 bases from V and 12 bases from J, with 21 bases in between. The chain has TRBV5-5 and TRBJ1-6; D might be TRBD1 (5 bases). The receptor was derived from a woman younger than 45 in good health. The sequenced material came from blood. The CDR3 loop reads CASRPAQVLSGPLHF. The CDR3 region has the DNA TGTGCCAGCAGACCTGCACAGGTTCTCTCTGGACCCCTCCACTTT. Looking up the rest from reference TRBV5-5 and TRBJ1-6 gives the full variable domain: DAGVTQSPTHLIKTRGQQVTLRCSPISGHKSVSWYQQVLGQGPQFIFQYYEKEERGRGNFPDRFSARQFPNYSSELNVNALLLGDSALYLCASRPAQVLSGPLHFGNGTRLTVT.